This passage covers 11 T cell receptor beta chains from one sample sequenced in a study of cytomegalovirus exposure and HLA in healthy donors. 60 Vbeta and 13 Jbeta primers were used in PCR. The protocol was immunoSEQ multiplex PCR, while the TCRdb copy is restricted to in-frame clones and leaves out a portion. Among 150,000 or so clones listed, around 79% were seen once. Sequencing was done on a sample of PBMCs. The receptors were gathered from a man aged 40-49 years in good health and CMV-seropositive.

This clone came up once. V usage is TRBV30 and J usage is TRBJ1-3, with D perhaps matching TRBD1 (6 bases). CDR1 and CDR2 from the germline V gene are GTSNPN and SVGIG (reference sequence). V was clipped by 2 bases and J by 4 bases, with 12 bases between them. This CDR3 is built from 14 residues. The CDR3 DNA reads as TGTGCCTGGAGTACAGGGCAGCTAGGAAACACCATATATTTT. Encoded protein: CAWSTGQLGNTIYF.

V gene TRBV10-3 combines with J gene TRBJ1-5, with 8 positions matching TRBD1. The V segment lost 7 bases and the J segment 6 bases; nucleotides outside the gene matches: 8. CDR3 length equals 14 residues. Looked up from germline, CDR1 is ENHRY and CDR2 is SYGVKD. The CDR3 DNA reads TGTGCCATCAACAGCGGACAGGGCGGTCAGCCCCAGCATTTT. It is translated as CAINSGQGGQPQHF.

V and J are TRBV9 and TRBJ2-2, with D possibly being TRBD2 (6 bases). Trimming pared 1 base from V and 1 base from J, leaving 11 bases between. CDR1 is SGDLS and CDR2 is YYNGEE in the germline V gene. The CDR3 has 16 amino acids. CDR3 bases: TGTGCCAGCAGCGTATCGGGGCGGGGGAACACCGGGGAGCTGTTTTTT. Translating gives CASSVSGRGNTGELFF. Complete variable domain (other parts from reference TRBV9 and TRBJ2-2): DSGVTQTPKHLITATGQRVTLRCSPRSGDLSVYWYQQSLDQGLQFLIQYYNGEERAKGNILERFSAQQFPDLHSELNLSSLELGDSALYFCASSVSGRGNTGELFFGEGSRLTVL.

The rearrangement links TRBV5-1 to TRBJ2-5, with TRBD2 matching over 9 bases. CDR3 length: 14 amino acids. Germline V gives CDR1 SGHRS, CDR2 YFSETQ. Losses at the gene ends were 4 bases for V and 5 bases for J; bases not matched to a gene: 6. The CDR3 loop reads CASSKGLAVETQYF. Here the CDR3 DNA reads TGCGCCAGCAGCAAGGGACTAGCTGTGGAGACCCAGTACTTC.

The V gene is TRBV29-1, the J gene TRBJ1-1, with 7 nucleotides matching TRBD1. Germline assignment: CDR1 SQVTM and CDR2 ANQGSEA. J lost 2 bases, V lost 7 bases, and 7 bases had no gene match. CDR3 length equals 13 residues. CDR3 DNA sequence: TGCAGCGCTGACAGGGATCAAAACACTGAAGCTTTCTTT. Translated, it gives CSADRDQNTEAFF.

The chain recombines TRBV5-6 with TRBJ2-7; D possibly corresponds to TRBD1 (5 bases). The germline V and J ends were trimmed by 3 bases and 2 bases, with 12 bases remaining between them. CDR1 is SGHDT and CDR2 is YYEEEE in the germline V gene. CDR3 length: 14 amino acids. In DNA, the CDR3 is TGTGCCAGCAGCTCGGAGACAGATCCCTACGAGCAGTACTTC. Translation: CASSSETDPYEQYF.

The chain couples TRBV6-1 to TRBJ2-7, with 8 bases aligning to TRBD2. This CDR3 contains 14 residues. J was trimmed by 5 bases and V by 1 base; bases with no gene match: 4. Germline V gives CDR1 MNHNS, CDR2 SASEGT. Written as DNA, the CDR3 is TGTGCCAGCAGTGAAGGAGCGGGAGAAGACGAGCAGTACTTC. Amino acids: CASSEGAGEDEQYF.

The V gene is TRBV30, the J gene TRBJ1-3; 8 nucleotides align to TRBD1. CDR3 length: 14 amino acids. The V and J ends lost 4 bases and 1 base, in that order; junction bases with no gene match: 3. Germline V lookup: CDR1 GTSNPN, CDR2 SVGIG (reference sequence). The CDR3 sequence: CAWNRQGSGNTIYF. In nucleotides, the CDR3 is TGTGCCTGGAATCGACAGGGGTCTGGAAACACCATATATTTT.

V and J are TRBV19 and TRBJ2-1; D is perhaps TRBD2 (5 bases). The ends were cut back, 0 bases at V and 5 bases at J, with 17 bases in the middle. Germline CDR1 is LNHDA and CDR2 is SQIVND (reference sequence). This CDR3 has 17 residues. CDR3 sequence (DNA): TGTGCCAGTAGTATAGATCCCGAGGGAGAGGAGAACAATGAGCAGTTCTTC. This codes for CASSIDPEGEENNEQFF.

The chain uses TRBV5-1 and TRBJ1-2, with D perhaps matching TRBD1 (6 bases). V lost 0 bases, J lost 5 bases, and 11 bases lay in between. Germline CDR1 and CDR2: SGHRS and YFSETQ. CDR3 length equals 14 residues. The CDR3 region has the DNA TGCGCCAGCAGCTTGGGGACAGTAGAGTATGGCTACACCTTC. The encoded protein is CASSLGTVEYGYTF.

The chain links TRBV4-1 to TRBJ2-5; D perhaps matches TRBD1 (6 bases). Germline CDR1 MGHRA, CDR2 YSYEKL. V was shortened by 4 bases and J by 2 bases, with 17 bases between the two germline ends. The CDR3 length is 16 residues. The CDR3 sequence: CASSLNRQALQETQYF. The CDR3 nucleotides read TGCGCCAGCAGCCTCAATCGACAGGCTCTACAAGAGACCCAGTACTTC.